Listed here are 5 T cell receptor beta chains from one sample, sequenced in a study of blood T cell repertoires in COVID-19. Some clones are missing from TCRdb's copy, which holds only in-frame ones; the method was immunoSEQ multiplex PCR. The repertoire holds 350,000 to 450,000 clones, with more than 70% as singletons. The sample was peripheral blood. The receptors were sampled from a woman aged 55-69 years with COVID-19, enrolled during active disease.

The CDR3 region is CASSWQGFGAGGSYEQYF. For the CDR3, the DNA is TGCGCCAGCAGCTGGCAGGGATTCGGAGCGGGGGGATCCTACGAGCAGTACTTC. The V gene is TRBV5-1, the J gene TRBJ2-7; 9 nucleotides agree with TRBD2. V lost 3 bases to trimming and J lost 1 base; unmatched junction nucleotides: 14. CDR3 size: 18 residues. From germline, CDR1 is SGHRS and CDR2 YFSETQ. Full variable domain (remainder filled in from reference TRBV5-1 and TRBJ2-7): KAGVTQTPRYLIKTRGQQVTLSCSPISGHRSVSWYQQTPGQGLQFLFEYFSETQRNKGNFPGRFSGRQFSNSRSEMNVSTLELGDSALYLCASSWQGFGAGGSYEQYFGPGTRLTVT.

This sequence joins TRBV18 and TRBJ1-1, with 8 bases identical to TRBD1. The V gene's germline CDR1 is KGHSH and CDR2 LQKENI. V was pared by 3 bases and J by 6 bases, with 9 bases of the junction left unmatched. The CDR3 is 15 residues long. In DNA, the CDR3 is TGTGCCAGCTCACCCCGCGGGACAGGAGTCGCTGAAGCTTTCTTT. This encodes CASSPRGTGVAEAFF.

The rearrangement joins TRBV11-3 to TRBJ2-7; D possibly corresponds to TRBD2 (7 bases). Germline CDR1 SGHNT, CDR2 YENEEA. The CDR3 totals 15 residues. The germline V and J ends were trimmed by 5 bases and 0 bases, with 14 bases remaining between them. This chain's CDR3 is CASSPGGLDSYEQYF. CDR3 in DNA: TGTGCCAGCAGCCCGGGGGGCCTGGACTCCTACGAGCAGTACTTC.

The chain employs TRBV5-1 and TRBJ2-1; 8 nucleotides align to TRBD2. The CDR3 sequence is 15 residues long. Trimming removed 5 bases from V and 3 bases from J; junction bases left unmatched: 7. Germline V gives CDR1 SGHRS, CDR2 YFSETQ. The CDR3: CASRTAAGGYNEQFF. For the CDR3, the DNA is TGCGCCAGCAGGACCGCGGCGGGGGGCTACAATGAGCAGTTCTTC.

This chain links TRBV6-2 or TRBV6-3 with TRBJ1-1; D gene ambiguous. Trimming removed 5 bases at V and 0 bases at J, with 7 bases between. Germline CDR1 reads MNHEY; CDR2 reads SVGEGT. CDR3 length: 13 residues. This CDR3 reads CASSSFLNTEAFF. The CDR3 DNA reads TGTGCCAGCAGTAGCTTCTTGAACACTGAAGCTTTCTTT.